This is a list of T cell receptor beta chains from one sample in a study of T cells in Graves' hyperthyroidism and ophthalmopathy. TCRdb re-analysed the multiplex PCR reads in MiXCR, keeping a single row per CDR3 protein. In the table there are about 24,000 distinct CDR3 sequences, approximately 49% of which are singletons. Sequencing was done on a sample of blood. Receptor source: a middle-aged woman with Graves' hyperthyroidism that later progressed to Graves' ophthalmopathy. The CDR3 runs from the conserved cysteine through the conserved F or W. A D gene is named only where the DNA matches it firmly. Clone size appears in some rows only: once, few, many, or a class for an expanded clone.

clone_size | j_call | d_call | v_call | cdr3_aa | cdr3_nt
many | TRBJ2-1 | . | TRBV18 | CASSPIRDNEQFF | TGTGCCAGCTCACCCATCAGAGACAATGAGCAGTTCTTC
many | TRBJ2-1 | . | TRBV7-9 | CASSPFGRGGSYNEQFF | TGTGCCAGCAGTCCCTTTGGGAGAGGGGGCTCCTACAATGAGCAGTTCTTC
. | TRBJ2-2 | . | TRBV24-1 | CATSDFSGSNTGELFF | TGTGCCACCAGTGATTTCTCTGGGTCGAACACCGGGGAGCTGTTTTTT
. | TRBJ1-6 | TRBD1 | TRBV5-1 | CASSQENRGSPLHF | TGCGCCAGCAGCCAAGAGAACAGGGGTTCACCCCTCCACTTT
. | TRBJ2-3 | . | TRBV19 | CASGPVSGTDTQYF | TGTGCCAGCGGGCCCGTTAGCGGCACAGATACGCAGTATTTT
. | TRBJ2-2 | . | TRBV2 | CASSVIGSTWELFF | TGTGCCAGCAGTGTTATAGGCTCAACCTGGGAGCTGTTTTTT
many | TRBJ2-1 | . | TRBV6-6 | CASSYSAASEQFF | TGTGCCAGCAGTTATTCTGCAGCTAGTGAGCAGTTCTTC
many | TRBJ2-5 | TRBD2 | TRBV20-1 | CSASPLAGTQETQYF | TGCAGTGCTAGTCCACTAGCGGGAACACAAGAGACCCAGTACTTC
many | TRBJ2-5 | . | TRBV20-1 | CSARIGPTTKGETQYF | TGCAGTGCTAGGATCGGGCCCACTACAAAGGGAGAGACCCAGTACTTC
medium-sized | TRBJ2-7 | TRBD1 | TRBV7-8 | CAVDRDQSYEQYF | TGTGCCGTAGACAGGGATCAATCCTACGAGCAGTACTTC
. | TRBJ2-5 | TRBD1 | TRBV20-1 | CSARDPRGLGETQYF | TGCAGTGCTCGAGACCCCAGGGGGCTCGGAGAGACCCAGTACTTC
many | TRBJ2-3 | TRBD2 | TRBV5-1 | CASSLGTSGETDTQYF | TGCGCCAGCAGCTTGGGTACTAGCGGGGAGACAGATACGCAGTATTTT
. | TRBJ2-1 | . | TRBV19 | CASGMFSGGYYNEQFF | TGTGCCAGTGGTATGTTTTCGGGCGGTTACTACAATGAGCAGTTCTTC
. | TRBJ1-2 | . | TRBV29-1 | CSVLVSNGYTF | TGCAGCGTCCTCGTGAGTAATGGCTACACCTTC
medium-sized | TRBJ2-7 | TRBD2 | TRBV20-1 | CSAIKREPYEQYF | TGCAGTGCTATTAAGCGGGAGCCGTACGAGCAGTACTTC
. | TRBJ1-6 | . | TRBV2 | CASCRQVRSPLHF | TGTGCCAGCTGTCGACAGGTTCGGTCACCCCTCCACTTT
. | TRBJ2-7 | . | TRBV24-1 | CATRGVPIVQSYEQYF | TGTGCCACCAGGGGGGTTCCTATTGTACAATCCTACGAGCAGTACTTC
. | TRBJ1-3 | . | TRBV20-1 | CSAEEMPGNTIYF | TGCAGTGCTGAAGAGATGCCCGGAAACACCATATATTTT
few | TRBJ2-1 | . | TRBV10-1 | CATQGEYDEQFF | TGCGCCACTCAAGGGGAATACGATGAGCAGTTCTTC
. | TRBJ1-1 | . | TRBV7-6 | CASSLAENTEAFF | TGTGCCAGCAGCTTAGCTGAGAACACTGAAGCTTTCTTT
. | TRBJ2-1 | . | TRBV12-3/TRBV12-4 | CASSVTDTQFF | TGTGCCAGCAGTGTAACAGATACGCAGTTCTTC
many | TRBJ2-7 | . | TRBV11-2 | CASSLDSVPTYEQYF | TGTGCCAGCAGCTTAGATTCCGTCCCCACCTACGAGCAGTACTTC
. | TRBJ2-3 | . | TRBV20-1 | CSARVGGQHTDTQYF | TGCAGTGCTAGAGTAGGAGGCCAGCACACAGATACGCAGTATTTT
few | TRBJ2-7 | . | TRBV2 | CASSEKRQGRAEQYF | TGTGCCAGCAGTGAAAAGCGGCAGGGAAGGGCCGAGCAGTACTTC
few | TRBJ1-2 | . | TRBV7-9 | CAPGDGYTF | TGTGCCCCTGGGGATGGCTACACCTTC
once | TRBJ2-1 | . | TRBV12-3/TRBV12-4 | CASSQTDTQFF | TGTGCCAGCAGCCAGACAGATACGCAGTTCTTC
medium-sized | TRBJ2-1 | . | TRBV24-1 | CATSDRLRSQEYNEQFF | TGTGCCACCAGTGATCGATTGCGTAGCCAGGAATACAATGAGCAGTTCTTC
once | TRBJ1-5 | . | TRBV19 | CASSFGITGFLGPQHF | TGTGCCAGTAGCTTCGGAATTACAGGGTTCTTAGGGCCCCAGCATTTT
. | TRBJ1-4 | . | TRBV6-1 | CASGRAWEKLFF | TGTGCCAGCGGGAGGGCCTGGGAAAAACTGTTTTTT
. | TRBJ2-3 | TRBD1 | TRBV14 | CASSPDRGRVTDTQYF | TGTGCCAGCAGCCCCGACAGGGGGCGAGTCACAGATACGCAGTATTTT
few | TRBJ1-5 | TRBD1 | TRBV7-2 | CASSKTGTGHQPQHF | TGTGCCAGCAGCAAAACCGGGACAGGGCATCAGCCCCAGCATTTT
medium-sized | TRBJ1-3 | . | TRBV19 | CASSAQGPGNTIYF | TGTGCCAGTAGTGCACAGGGACCTGGAAACACCATATATTTT
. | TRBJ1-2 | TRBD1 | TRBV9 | CASSVEPGGPNYGYTF | TGTGCCAGCAGCGTAGAGCCAGGGGGGCCTAACTATGGCTACACCTTC
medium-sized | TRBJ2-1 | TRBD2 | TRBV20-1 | CSARVGTSGRNEQFF | TGCAGTGCTAGAGTTGGGACTAGCGGGAGGAATGAGCAGTTCTTC
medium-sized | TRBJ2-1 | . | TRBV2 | CASSRAGDTAYNEQFF | TGTGCCAGCAGTCGGGCGGGGGACACCGCCTACAATGAGCAGTTCTTC
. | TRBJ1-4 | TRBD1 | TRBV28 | CASSPPRDRGPHEKLFF | TGTGCCAGCAGTCCACCCCGGGACAGGGGACCCCATGAAAAACTGTTTTTT
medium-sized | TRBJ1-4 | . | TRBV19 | CASSNRVGEKLFF | TGTGCCAGTAGTAACAGGGTTGGCGAAAAACTGTTTTTT
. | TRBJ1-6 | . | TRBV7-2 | CASSLSGLQDRHNSPLHF | TGTGCCAGCAGCTTATCAGGGTTACAGGACAGACATAATTCCCCCCTCCACTTT
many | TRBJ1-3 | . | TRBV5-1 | CASSLGVPGNTIYF | TGCGCCAGCAGCTTGGGAGTGCCTGGAAACACCATATATTTT
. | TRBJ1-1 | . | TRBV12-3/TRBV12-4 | CASSLASLKNTEAFF | TGTGCCAGCAGTTTAGCGTCTCTCAAGAACACTGAAGCTTTCTTT
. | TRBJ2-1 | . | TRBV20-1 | CSAELGVEQFF | TGCAGTGCTGAACTAGGAGTTGAGCAGTTCTTC
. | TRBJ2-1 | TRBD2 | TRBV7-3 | CASSLSAGGPYNEQSF | TGTGCCAGCAGCTTATCAGCGGGAGGGCCCTACAATGAGCAGTCCTTC
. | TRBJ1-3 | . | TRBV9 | CASSVDQVGNTIYF | TGTGCCAGCAGCGTAGACCAGGTTGGAAACACCATATATTTT
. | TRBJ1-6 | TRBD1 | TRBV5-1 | CASSRRTGKNSPLHF | TGCGCCAGCAGTAGGAGGACAGGGAAGAATTCACCCCTCCACTTT
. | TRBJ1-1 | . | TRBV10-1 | CASRQDMNTEAFF | TGCGCCAGCAGGCAGGATATGAACACTGAAGCTTTCTTT
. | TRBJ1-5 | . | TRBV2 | CASSDQTYQPQHF | TGTGCCAGCAGTGATCAGACTTATCAGCCCCAGCATTTT
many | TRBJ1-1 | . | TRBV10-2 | CASEEQRNTEAFF | TGCGCCAGCGAGGAACAGAGGAACACTGAAGCTTTCTTT
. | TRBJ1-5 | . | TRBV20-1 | CSAADGNSNQPQHF | TGCAGTGCAGCTGACGGGAATAGCAATCAGCCCCAGCATTTT
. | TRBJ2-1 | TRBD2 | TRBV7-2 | CASSLGGLAGADEQFF | TGTGCCAGCAGCTTAGGGGGACTAGCGGGAGCGGATGAGCAGTTCTTC